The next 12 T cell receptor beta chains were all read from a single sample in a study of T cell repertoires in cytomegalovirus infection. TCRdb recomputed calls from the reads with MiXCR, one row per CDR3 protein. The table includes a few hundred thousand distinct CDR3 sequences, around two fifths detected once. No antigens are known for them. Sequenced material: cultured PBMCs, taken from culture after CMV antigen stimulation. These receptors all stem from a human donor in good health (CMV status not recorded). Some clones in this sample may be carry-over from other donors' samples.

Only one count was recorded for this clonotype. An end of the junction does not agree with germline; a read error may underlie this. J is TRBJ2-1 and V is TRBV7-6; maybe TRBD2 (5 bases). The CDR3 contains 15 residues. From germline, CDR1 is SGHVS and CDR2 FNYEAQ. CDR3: CASSTRLRSYSEQFF. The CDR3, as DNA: TGTGCCAGCAGCACGCGACTACGTTCCTACAGTGAGCAGTTCTTC.

The chain's CDR3 is CASRQGLNQPQHF. The DNA for the CDR3 is TGTGCCAGCAGACAGGGCCTGAATCAGCCCCAGCATTTT. This sequence joins TRBV6-1 and TRBJ1-5; D may be TRBD1 (6 bases). Germline lookup yields CDR1 MNHNS and CDR2 SASEGT. The ends were cut back, 6 bases at V and 4 bases at J, with 10 bases in the middle. The CDR3 is made up of 13 amino acids.

DNA for the CDR3: TGTGCCAGCAGCTTAAACCTCAGCGGGAGCAGTGAGCAGTTCTTC. It translates to CASSLNLSGSSEQFF. This chain uses TRBV5-4 with TRBJ2-1; TRBD2 aligns across 8 bases. The trim removed 2 bases at V and 9 bases at J, leaving 10 bases unmatched. The V gene's germline CDR1 is SGHNT and CDR2 YYREEE (reference sequence). This CDR3 has 15 residues.

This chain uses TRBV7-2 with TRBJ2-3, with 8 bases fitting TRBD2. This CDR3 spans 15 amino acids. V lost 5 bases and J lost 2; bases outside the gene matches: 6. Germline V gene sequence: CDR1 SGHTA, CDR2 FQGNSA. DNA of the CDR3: TGTGCCAGCAGCCAGTTAGCGGGGTTCACAGATACGCAGTATTTT. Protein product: CASSQLAGFTDTQYF.

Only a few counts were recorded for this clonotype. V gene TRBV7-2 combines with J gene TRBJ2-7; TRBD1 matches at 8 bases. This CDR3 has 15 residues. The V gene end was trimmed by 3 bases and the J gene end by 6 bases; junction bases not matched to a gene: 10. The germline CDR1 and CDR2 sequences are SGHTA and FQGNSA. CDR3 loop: CASSFRTGWGFEQYF. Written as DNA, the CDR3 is TGTGCCAGCAGCTTCCGGACAGGGTGGGGCTTCGAGCAGTACTTC.

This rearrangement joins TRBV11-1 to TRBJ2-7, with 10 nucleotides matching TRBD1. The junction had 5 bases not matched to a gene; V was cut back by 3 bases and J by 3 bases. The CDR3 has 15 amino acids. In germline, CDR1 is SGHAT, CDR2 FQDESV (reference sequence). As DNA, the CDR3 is TGTGCCAGCAGCTTTCGGACAGGGGGTTACTACGAGCAGTACTTC. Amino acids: CASSFRTGGYYEQYF.

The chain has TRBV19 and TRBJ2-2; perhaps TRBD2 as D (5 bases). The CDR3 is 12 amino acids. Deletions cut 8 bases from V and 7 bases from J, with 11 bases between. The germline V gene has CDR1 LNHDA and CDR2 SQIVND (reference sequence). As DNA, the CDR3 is TGTGCCAGTCGGTCGGGGTTCGGGGAGCTGTTTTTT. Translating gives CASRSGFGELFF.

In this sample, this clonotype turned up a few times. The CDR3 loop reads CASSPDRINEQYF. The DNA for the CDR3 is TGTGCCAGCAGCCCGGACAGGATAAACGAGCAGTACTTC. V is TRBV7-2 and J is TRBJ2-7; 7 positions match TRBD1. V dropped 5 bases and J dropped 5; count of bases not matched to a gene: 6. Germline-derived CDR1 and CDR2 are SGHTA and FQGNSA. The CDR3 sequence is 13 residues long.

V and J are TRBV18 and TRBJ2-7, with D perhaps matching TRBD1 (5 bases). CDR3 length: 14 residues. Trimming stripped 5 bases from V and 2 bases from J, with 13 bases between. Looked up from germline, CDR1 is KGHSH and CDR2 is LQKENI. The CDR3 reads CASSDPRQPYEQYF. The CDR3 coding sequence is TGTGCCAGCTCAGACCCCCGACAGCCCTACGAGCAGTACTTC.

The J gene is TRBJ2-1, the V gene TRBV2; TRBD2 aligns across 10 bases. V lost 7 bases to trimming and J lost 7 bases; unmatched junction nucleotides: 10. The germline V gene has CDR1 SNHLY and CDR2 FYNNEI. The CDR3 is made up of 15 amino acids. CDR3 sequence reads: CASTAGLATGNEQFF. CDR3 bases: TGTGCCAGCACCGCGGGACTAGCGACTGGTAATGAGCAGTTCTTC.

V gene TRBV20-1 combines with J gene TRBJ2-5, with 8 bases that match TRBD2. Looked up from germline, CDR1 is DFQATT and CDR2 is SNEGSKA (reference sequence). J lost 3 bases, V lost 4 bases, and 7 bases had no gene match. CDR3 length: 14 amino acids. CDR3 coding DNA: TGCAGTGCTATCGGACGGGGGGGGGAAGAGACCCAGTACTTC. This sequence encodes CSAIGRGGEETQYF.

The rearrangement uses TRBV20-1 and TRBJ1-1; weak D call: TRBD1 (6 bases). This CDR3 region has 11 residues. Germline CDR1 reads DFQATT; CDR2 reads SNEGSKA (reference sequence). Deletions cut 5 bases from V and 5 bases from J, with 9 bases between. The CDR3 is CSAPDRTEAFF. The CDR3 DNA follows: TGCAGTGCTCCTGACAGGACTGAAGCTTTCTTT.